This section outlines one TCR beta chain sequence together with its context. Its antigen is unidentified. The sample comes from a study of cytomegalovirus exposure and HLA in healthy donors. Study-wide findings and caveats: The authors reported that TCR beta sequences could predict HLA-A and HLA-B alleles. These predictions were accurate for most subjects in the first cohort. Immune exposure information available was restricted to CMV serostatus. TCR beta chain V- and J-gene trimming was linked, in a later analysis, to a missense variant in DCLRE1C. Within the data, a cluster of highly shared sequence variants was likely a sequencing artifact.

PCR employed 60 Vbeta and 13 Jbeta primers. Clones were sequenced by immunoSEQ multiplex PCR, and TCRdb holds only the in-frame ones, with some missing. The sample has 100,000 to 150,000 clones, and its top ten clones hold roughly 2.5%. The CDR3 consists of 16 residues. Germline V gives CDR1 LGHNA, CDR2 YSLEER. Trimming took 0 bases from V and 15 from J, leaving 24 bases between them. This clonotype was obtained from a man aged 30-40 years in good health and CMV-seronegative. The chain couples TRBV4-3 to TRBJ2-1; D is perhaps TRBD2 (5 bases). Sequencing was carried out using PBMCs. The CDR3 region has the DNA TGCGCCAGCAGCCAAGATCTACTAGGAGGATTTGAGTTCCTGTTCTTC. Translating it yields CASSQDLLGGFEFLFF.